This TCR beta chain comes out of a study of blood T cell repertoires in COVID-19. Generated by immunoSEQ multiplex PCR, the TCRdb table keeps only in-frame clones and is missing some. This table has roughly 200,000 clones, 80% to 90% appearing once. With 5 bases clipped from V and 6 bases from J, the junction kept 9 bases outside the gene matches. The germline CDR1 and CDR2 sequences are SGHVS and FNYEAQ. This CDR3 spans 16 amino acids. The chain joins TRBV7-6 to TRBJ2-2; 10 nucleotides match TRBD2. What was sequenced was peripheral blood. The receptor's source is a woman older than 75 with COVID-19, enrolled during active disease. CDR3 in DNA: TGTGCCAGCAGCGCGTTTAGCGGGGGGATACCCGGGGAGCTGTTTTTT. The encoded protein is CASSAFSGGIPGELFF.